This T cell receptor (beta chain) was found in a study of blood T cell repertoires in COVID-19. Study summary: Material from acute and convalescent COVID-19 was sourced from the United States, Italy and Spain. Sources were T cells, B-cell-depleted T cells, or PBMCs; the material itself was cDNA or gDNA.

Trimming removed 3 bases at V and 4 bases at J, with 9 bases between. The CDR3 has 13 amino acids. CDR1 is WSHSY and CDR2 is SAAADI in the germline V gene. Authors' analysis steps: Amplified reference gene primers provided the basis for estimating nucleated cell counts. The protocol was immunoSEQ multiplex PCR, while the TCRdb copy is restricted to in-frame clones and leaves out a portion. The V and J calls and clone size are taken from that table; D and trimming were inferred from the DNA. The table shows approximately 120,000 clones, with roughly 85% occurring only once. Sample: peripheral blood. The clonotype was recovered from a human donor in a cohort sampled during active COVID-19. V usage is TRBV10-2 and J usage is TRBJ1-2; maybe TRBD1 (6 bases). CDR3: CASSDGRGYGYTF. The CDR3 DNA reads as TGCGCCAGCAGTGATGGCAGGGGCTATGGCTACACCTTC.